This entry is about one T cell receptor beta chain. This clonotype was detected only a few times. This clone's antigen is unknown. The sample holds no much larger clone one base away, and base qualities are not on file. Cut back by 4 bases and 9 bases, the V and J ends lie 21 bases apart. The CDR3 has 15 amino acids, counting the end cysteine and phenylalanine. The DNA shown is the 45-base CDR3, in frame from base 1. CDR1 and CDR2 were assigned from the germline V gene (reference sequence) as MNHEY and SMNVEV. This specimen comes from a study of glioma-infiltrating T cells (dated by TCRdb to about 2016). For context, the study as a whole: Low-grade gliomas were WHO grade II oligodendrogliomas or astrocytomas, and glioblastomas were WHO grade IV tumors sampled at initial rather than recurrent diagnosis. Glioma patients received dexamethasone for six or fewer days before surgery. The sequencing target for blood libraries was about 4.5- to 10-fold coverage of approximately 1 million peripheral T cells. Sequencing of TCR alpha- and beta-chain repertoires was performed on glioma tissue, on non-neoplastic brain tissue, and on matched peripheral blood mononuclear cells. To measure how far tissue and blood T-cell populations diverged, each tissue-infiltrating repertoire was compared against the peripheral blood repertoire of the same patient. Three low-grade glioma patients, several primary glioblastoma patients and three non-glioma patients contributing non-neoplastic brain tissue were included in the paired cohort.

TCR alpha and beta CDR3 regions were amplified with the iRepertoire nested amplicon-rescue multiplex PCR (arm-PCR) platform from RNA. For one-step reverse transcription and amplification, roughly 90-450 ng of tissue mRNA or PBMC total RNA was used as input. Following bead purification, Illumina adapters were added through a secondary multiplex PCR, and the libraries were then gel-purified between 200 and 400 bp. Demultiplexing relied on internal 6-nucleotide barcodes carried by the libraries. Sequencing of the libraries was done on an Illumina MiSeq using 2x220 or 2x250 nucleotide paired-end reads. In the source study's methods: FLASH 1.2.11 was used to merge paired reads, and BWA-MEM then aligned the reads to the GRCh37 human genome before TRA and TRB reads were extracted. For V and J assignment, an IMGT-derived reference of cassette sequences and CDR3 motifs that included pseudogenes was used. Reads were translated in three frames, and productive CDR3s were defined as those with a C...FGXG motif and no stop codons. Clonotypes were defined as unique combinations of V-J cassette pair and CDR3 amino acid sequence. Hamming distance filtering was applied to reads, with thresholds set by the sequence error rate of each sample in mapped regions. TCRdb reran the public reads through fastp at Q25 and MiXCR, keeping productive beta chains. Each record represents a unique CDR3 protein, reported with the most common genes and DNA among its rows. The V and J calls reflect TCRdb's pipeline rather than the authors' work. The sample data list around 390,000 distinct CDR3 sequences, and roughly two fifths of these were observed just once. The ten largest clonotypes hold around 11% of the sample.

General conclusions and limits of the study: Group comparisons were based on small numbers of patients: three non-neoplastic, three low-grade glioma and 7 to 9 glioblastoma patients. Tissue and blood shared very few CDR3 sequences, a result attributed to high CDR3 diversity and limited sampling. A signature set of shared blood CDR3 motifs marked patients with low tissue-blood divergence and was depleted in highly divergent patients. VJ-independent divergence between tissue and blood was below expectation in non-neoplastic patients but above expectation in all gliomas, especially low-grade gliomas.

Immediately after resection, surgical brain or tumor specimens were cryofrozen in liquid nitrogen, with peripheral blood cells collected concurrently. The sequencing input was glioma tissue, nonneoplastic brain tissue, or PBMCs (not recorded which). The sequence derives from a human donor with low-grade glioma or glioblastoma, undergoing nonglioma brain surgery, or in good health (not recorded which). The sequence links TRBV27 to TRBJ2-5; TRBD2 could be the D gene, as 5 bases match. DNA sequence: TGTGCCAGCAGTTCACCGGGATTTGGATTGGAGGCCCAGTACTTC. Its translation is CASSSPGFGLEAQYF.